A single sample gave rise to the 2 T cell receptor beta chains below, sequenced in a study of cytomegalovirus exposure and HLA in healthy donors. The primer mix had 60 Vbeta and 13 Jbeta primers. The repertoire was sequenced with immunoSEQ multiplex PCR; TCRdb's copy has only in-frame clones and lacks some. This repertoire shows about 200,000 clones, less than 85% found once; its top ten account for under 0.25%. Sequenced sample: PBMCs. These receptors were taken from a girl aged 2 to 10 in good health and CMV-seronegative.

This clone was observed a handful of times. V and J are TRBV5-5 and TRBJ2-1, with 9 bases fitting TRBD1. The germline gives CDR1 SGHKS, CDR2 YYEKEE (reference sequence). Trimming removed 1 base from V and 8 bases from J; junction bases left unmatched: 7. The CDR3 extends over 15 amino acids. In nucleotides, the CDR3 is TGTGCCAGCAGCTTGACAGGGGGCGCGTTCGATGAGCAGTTCTTC. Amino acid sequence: CASSLTGGAFDEQFF.

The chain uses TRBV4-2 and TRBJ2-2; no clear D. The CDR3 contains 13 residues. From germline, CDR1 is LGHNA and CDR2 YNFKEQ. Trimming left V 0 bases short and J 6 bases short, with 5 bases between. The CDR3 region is CASSQERPGELFF. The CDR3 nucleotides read TGTGCCAGCAGCCAAGAGAGGCCCGGGGAGCTGTTTTTT.